The sequence of this T cell receptor (beta chain) was determined in a study of blood T cell repertoires in COVID-19 (dated by TCRdb to about 2020). For the study in its entirety: Samples from collaborators originated in the United States, Italy and Spain and spanned both the acute and convalescent phases of COVID-19. The material from the prospective study consisted of cDNA or gDNA derived from T cells, B-cell-depleted T cells, or PBMCs. Deeply sampled blood TCRbeta repertoires from subjects exposed to, actively infected with, or recovered from COVID-19 were included in the dataset. The repertoires were released in a freely available public database intended as a resource for research on the immune response to SARS-CoV-2. Samples were obtained from the ongoing ImmuneRACE study (first 160 participants) and from 1,200 or so subjects provided by 6 global collaborators. A de-identified subject ID, COVID-19 status, age in years and sex were almost always included in the sample metadata. Where HLA class I and class II types were available, the types were taken from metadata supplied by the sample provider, not from assay-based typing.

TCRbeta CDR3 regions were amplified from genomic DNA using the immunoSEQ Assay, a bias-controlled multiplex PCR. The source study handled its data this way. The number of nucleated cells in each sample was estimated from the amplification of reference gene primers within the assay. To quantify the absolute abundance of each unique TCRbeta CDR3 rearrangement, sequence reads were collapsed and filtered. For each sample, productive Simpson clonality was calculated as the square root of Simpson's diversity index over productive rearrangements. As stored in TCRdb, this immuneACCESS dataset retains in-frame rearrangements with V and J assigned. A fraction of the clones does not appear; measured against another copy, unresolved V genes explain less than half of the discrepancy, and the remainder lacks a known reason. V, J and clone size reflect that table, while D and trimming were determined from the DNA. For this sample the table gives about 150,000 clones, of which roughly 85% were detected only once. The top ten clones comprise 8.3% of the sample.

At one collaborating source in Seattle, patients were enrolled during active infection and were followed longitudinally through the course of disease. The collaborating institutions used their own protocols to collect whole blood in K2EDTA tubes. For TCRbeta analysis, collaborator samples were shipped as frozen whole blood, as isolated PBMCs, or as DNA extracted from either sample type. Broader findings and caveats from the paper: The quantity of clinical and demographic metadata differed by source and by participant and was supplied without curation.

This clone was detected only once. The antigen it recognizes is unknown. No per-base quality is available; no much larger clone lies one base away. The CDR3 measures 13 amino acids from cysteine to phenylalanine. The only DNA kept is the CDR3, 39 bases in frame from the first base. CDR1 and CDR2 are read off the germline V gene (reference sequence) as SGHKS and YYEKEE. Trimming costs V 1 base and J 0 bases, and their ends lie 5 bases apart. The chain is made from TRBV5-5 and TRBJ2-7; no D gene can be assigned with confidence. The source is an older woman with COVID-19, enrolled during active disease. The specimen sequenced was peripheral blood. The CDR3 region: CASSLRYSYEQYF. The DNA reads TGTGCCAGCAGCTTGCGTTACTCCTACGAGCAGTACTTC.